The 16 T cell receptor beta chains below were found in one sample sequenced in a study of blood T cell repertoires in COVID-19. This table comes from immunoSEQ multiplex PCR, and its TCRdb copy is limited to in-frame clones, with some not included. The sample shows approximately 98,000 clones, just over 85% of them seen only once. Source material: peripheral blood. Receptors originate from a human donor in a cohort sampled during active COVID-19.

The rearrangement joins TRBV5-1 to TRBJ1-1, with a tentative D call TRBD1 (6 bases). Germline V lookup: CDR1 SGHRS, CDR2 YFSETQ. The CDR3 is 17 residues long. Deletions cut 4 bases from V and 1 base from J, with 20 bases between. CDR3 sequence reads: CASSPAQTGTRNTEAFF. CDR3 sequence (DNA): TGCGCCAGCAGCCCCGCTCAGACCGGGACAAGGAACACTGAAGCTTTCTTT.

The table lists this clone with a count of one. DNA of the CDR3: TGTGCCAGCAGTCCAGGGTGGAGGGATGACACTGAAGCTTTCTTT. This translates into CASSPGWRDDTEAFF. This chain connects TRBV7-9 to TRBJ1-1, with D possibly TRBD1 on 5 matching bases. Germline-derived CDR1 and CDR2 are SEHNR and FQNEAQ (reference sequence). This CDR3 region has 15 residues. The ends were cut back, 6 bases at V and 3 bases at J, with 17 bases in the middle.

This clone was seen once. The chain joins TRBV24-1 to TRBJ1-1; 7 nucleotides line up with TRBD1. The junction had 10 bases not matched to a gene; V was cut back by 9 bases and J by 10 bases. The germline CDR1 and CDR2 sequences are KGHDR and SFDVKD. The CDR3 sequence is 12 residues long. The CDR3 DNA reads TGTGCCACCCAAAATCAACAGGGGCGAGCTTTCTTT. This codes for CATQNQQGRAFF.

The rearrangement uses TRBV5-1 and TRBJ2-2; a possible D gene is TRBD1 (6 bases). The CDR3 totals 15 residues. V lost 4 bases, J lost 0 bases, and 10 bases lay in between. Germline CDR1 and CDR2: SGHRS and YFSETQ. The DNA of the CDR3 is TGCGCCAGCAGCCACGGGACACCGAACACCGGGGAGCTGTTTTTT. Protein product: CASSHGTPNTGELFF. The variable domain in full, with the rest retrieved from reference TRBV5-1 and TRBJ2-2, is KAGVTQTPRYLIKTRGQQVTLSCSPISGHRSVSWYQQTPGQGLQFLFEYFSETQRNKGNFPGRFSGRQFSNSRSEMNVSTLELGDSALYLCASSHGTPNTGELFFGEGSRLTVL.

The V call is TRBV2, the J call TRBJ2-5, with D tentatively TRBD2 (6 bases). The germline V gene has CDR1 SNHLY and CDR2 FYNNEI. This CDR3 is 15 amino acids long. Trimming cost V 6 bases and J 5 bases, with 19 bases left between them. The CDR3: CASSARGGLAETQYF. The CDR3 DNA is TGTGCCAGCAGCGCTCGAGGAGGGCTAGCGGAGACCCAGTACTTC.

V is TRBV28 and J is TRBJ1-3; D is unclear. This CDR3 comprises 16 residues. CDR1 MDHEN and CDR2 SYDVKM come from the germline V gene. V was trimmed by 3 bases and J by 0 bases, leaving 12 bases between them. CDR3 residues: CASSFEHPYSGNTIYF. The CDR3 DNA follows: TGTGCCAGCAGTTTCGAGCACCCATACTCTGGAAACACCATATATTTT.

The V call is TRBV6-4, the J call TRBJ2-7, with D tentatively TRBD2 (6 bases). V was clipped by 3 bases and J by 3 bases, with 18 bases between them. CDR3 size: 16 residues. Per the germline V gene, CDR1 is MRHNA and CDR2 is SNTAGT. The CDR3 coding sequence is TGTGCCAGCAGTGAGGGGGAGGTTCAAATCCACTACGAGCAGTACTTC. Amino acids: CASSEGEVQIHYEQYF.

The rearrangement joins TRBV10-1 to TRBJ2-5; 7 nucleotides match TRBD2. With V trimmed by 8 bases and J by 9 bases, 12 bases remained unmatched. Per the germline V gene, CDR1 is WNHNN and CDR2 is SYGVQD (reference sequence). The CDR3 is 13 amino acids. CDR3 bases: TGCGCCAGCTCTAGCGGACCTTCGGGGGCCCAGTACTTC. Translated, it gives CASSSGPSGAQYF.

The gene calls are TRBV2 and TRBJ2-7, with 9 positions matching TRBD2. V gave up 3 bases and J gave up 6 bases; unmatched junction bases: 3. The CDR3 runs 13 residues. Germline V lookup: CDR1 SNHLY, CDR2 FYNNEI. The CDR3 loop is CASSERGGGEQYF. The CDR3 DNA sequence: TGTGCCAGCAGTGAGCGCGGGGGGGGCGAGCAGTACTTC. The whole variable domain, remainder taken from reference TRBV2 and TRBJ2-7, is EPEVTQTPSHQVTQMGQEVILRCVPISNHLYFYWYRQILGQKVEFLVSFYNNEISEKSEIFDDQFSVERPDGSNFTLKIRSTKLEDSAMYFCASSERGGGEQYFGPGTRLTVT.

The V gene is TRBV27, the J gene TRBJ1-5; 7 positions agree with TRBD1. Germline trimming cut 6 bases from V and 9 bases from J; bases unmatched to any gene: 5. In germline, CDR1 is MNHEY, CDR2 SMNVEV (reference sequence). CDR3 size: 12 residues. CDR3 coding DNA: TGTGCCAGCAGGACAGGGCAAGGGCCCCAGCATTTT. Amino acid sequence: CASRTGQGPQHF.

The chain couples TRBV11-1 to TRBJ2-1; 9 bases agree with TRBD2. CDR3 length: 15 amino acids. V shed 2 bases and J 8 bases; nucleotides not matched to a gene: 7. Germline CDR1 and CDR2: SGHAT and FQDESV (reference sequence). The CDR3 nucleotides read TGTGCCAGCAGCTTAATGGGGAGACTAGCGGATGAGCAGTTCTTC. This sequence encodes CASSLMGRLADEQFF.

The chain uses TRBV5-4 and TRBJ2-5; D is undetermined. Germline loops: CDR1 SGHNT, CDR2 YYREEE (reference sequence). The ends were cut back, 1 base at V and 2 bases at J, with 6 bases in the middle. This CDR3 region has 13 residues. The CDR3 coding sequence is TGTGCCAGCAGCTTGCAACTGCAAGAGACCCAGTACTTC. Amino acid sequence: CASSLQLQETQYF.

V is TRBV3-1 (or the pseudogene TRBV3-2) and J is TRBJ1-3, with D unresolved. Trimming took off 3 bases at V and 5 bases at J, with 14 bases between the two ends. This CDR3 contains 15 residues. CDR1 LGHDT and CDR2 YNNKEL come from the germline V gene (reference sequence). The CDR3, as DNA: TGTGCCAGCAGCCATCCGGGATCTTCAAGAAACACCATATATTTT. Translated, it gives CASSHPGSSRNTIYF.

This clone has a handful of counts. This CDR3 is CASSPLAAHEQYF. CDR3 DNA: TGCGCCAGCAGCCCACTAGCGGCCCACGAGCAGTACTTC. The V and J genes are TRBV4-1 and TRBJ2-7; 8 bases are a match to TRBD2. Germline V gene sequence: CDR1 MGHRA, CDR2 YSYEKL. The J segment lost 5 bases and the V segment lost 4 bases, leaving 4 bases of the junction unmatched. This CDR3 region has 13 residues.

The chain links TRBV6-6 to TRBJ1-1, with a weak D call TRBD1 (6 bases). Deletions cut 7 bases from V and 1 base from J, with 16 bases between. Germline loops: CDR1 MNHNY, CDR2 SVGAGI (reference sequence). This CDR3 has 15 amino acids. The CDR3 protein is CASTPPTGQNTEAFF. DNA of the CDR3: TGTGCCAGCACCCCCCCGACAGGTCAGAACACTGAAGCTTTCTTT.

The J gene is TRBJ1-5, the V gene TRBV6-5; perhaps TRBD1 as D (5 bases). Germline CDR1 MNHEY, CDR2 SVGAGI. The CDR3 spans 15 residues. V was shortened by 5 bases and J by 2 bases, with 13 bases between the two germline ends. CDR3 coding DNA: TGTGCCAGCAGTCTAGGGAGGGGCCGCAATCAGCCCCAGCATTTT. Amino acid sequence: CASSLGRGRNQPQHF.